The 5 T cell receptor beta chains below were found in one sample sequenced in a study of T-cell memory formation after mild COVID-19. TCRdb passed the 5' RACE reads through MiXCR, listing each CDR3 protein once. Among hundreds of thousands of distinct CDR3 sequences listed, around a sixth were seen once. Specimen: PBMCs or a T cell subset sorted from them (not recorded which). Receptors were obtained from a man aged 18 to 35 who had mild COVID-19 (a few samples of this study predate the infection). Cell type and time point are not known.

This clonotype has just a few counts. This rearrangement joins TRBV5-1 to TRBJ2-5, with 8 bases matching TRBD1. The CDR3 contains 16 residues. With V trimmed by 6 bases and J by 5 bases, 15 bases remained unmatched. Germline V gene data show CDR1 as SGHRS and CDR2 as YFSETQ. The CDR3 DNA sequence: TGCGCCAGCACGGAGAATCCGGCAGGGGGCTTGGAGACCCAGTACTTC. Translated: CASTENPAGGLETQYF.

A few counts support this clonotype. The chain recombines TRBV7-2 with TRBJ2-1; D perhaps matches TRBD2 (5 bases). Germline V gene data show CDR1 as SGHTA and CDR2 as FQGNSA. This CDR3 has 11 amino acids. The V end lost 3 bases, the J end lost 9 bases, and 6 bases lay between the germline ends. CDR3: CASSFAGEQFF. The CDR3 nucleotides read TGTGCCAGCAGCTTCGCGGGTGAGCAGTTCTTC.

The gene calls are TRBV29-1 and TRBJ2-5; a possible D gene is TRBD1 (6 bases). The CDR3 covers 16 residues. Germline V gene data show CDR1 as SQVTM and CDR2 as ANQGSEA. V lost 3 bases to trimming and J lost 0 bases, with 17 bases between them. The CDR3 DNA reads TGCAGCGTTGAGGGGGTGTCAGGACAGTACCAAGAGACCCAGTACTTC. This encodes CSVEGVSGQYQETQYF.

This chain joins TRBV7-6 and TRBJ1-2, with 7 bases matching TRBD1. V shed 3 bases, J shed 7 bases, and the junction held 5 bases outside the gene matches. This CDR3 comprises 13 residues. CDR1 and CDR2 (germline): SGHVS, FNYEAQ. CDR3 protein: CASSLEGAAGYTF. The CDR3 DNA reads as TGTGCCAGCAGCTTGGAGGGGGCCGCTGGCTACACCTTC.

This clonotype was seen a handful of times. This chain connects TRBV14 to TRBJ2-3; D unclear. The CDR3 has 14 amino acids. Germline V CDR1 and CDR2: SGHDN, FVKESK. V was clipped by 3 bases and J by 1 base, with 8 bases between them. The CDR3 DNA reads TGTGCCAGCAGCCATGGAGAGGGCACAGATACGCAGTATTTT. Its translation: CASSHGEGTDTQYF. Combining the CDR3 with reference TRBV14 and TRBJ2-3 gives the whole variable domain EAGVTQFPSHSVIEKGQTVTLRCDPISGHDNLYWYRRVMGKEIKFLLHFVKESKQDESGMPNNRFLAERTGGTYSTLKVQPAELEDSGVYFCASSHGEGTDTQYFGPGTRLTVL.